The 7 T cell receptor beta chains in this list originate from one sample, sequenced in a study of blood T cell repertoires in COVID-19. Assay: immunoSEQ multiplex PCR; the TCRdb copy retains only in-frame clones and omits some. Of roughly 320,000 clones in the sample, approximately 91% were seen once. Sequencing input: PBMCs or T cells enriched from blood (not recorded which). These receptors originate from a woman aged 25 to 39 who had been exposed to COVID-19.

With regard to this clone: At one end the junction does not follow the germline gene, possibly because of a read error. The chain uses TRBV30 and TRBJ1-2; D may be TRBD1 (6 bases). The CDR3 length is 15 residues. Germline V gene lookup returns CDR1 GTSNPN and CDR2 SVGIG (reference sequence). The CDR3 loop reads CAWSVVDRTNSGYTF. The CDR3 bases are TGTGCCTGGAGTGTTGTGGACAGAACCAACTCTGGCTACACCTTC.

The chain is built from TRBV5-1 and TRBJ1-5; 10 bases align to TRBD1. The V segment lost 4 bases and the J segment 3 bases; nucleotides outside the gene matches: 7. Germline CDR1 is SGHRS and CDR2 is YFSETQ. The CDR3 totals 16 residues. In DNA form, the CDR3 reads TGCGCCAGCAGCCAAGGACAGGGGGGTCTCAATCAGCCCCAGCATTTT. It translates to CASSQGQGGLNQPQHF.

The chain's CDR3 is CASSLGYSGSTDTQYF. For the CDR3, the DNA is TGTGCCAGCAGCTTAGGCTATAGCGGGTCCACAGATACGCAGTATTTT. The chain uses TRBV7-9 and TRBJ2-3; 7 bases are shared with TRBD2. With V trimmed by 1 base and J by 2 bases, 6 bases remained unmatched. The CDR3 runs 16 residues. Germline values: CDR1 SEHNR, CDR2 FQNEAQ (reference sequence).

The gene calls are TRBV21-1 and TRBJ1-2. TRBV21-1 is a pseudogene locus. The CDR3 loop spans 16 amino acids. The CDR3 sequence is CASSTWGGTLQYGYTF. The CDR3, as DNA: TGTGCCAGCAGCACCTGGGGAGGGACGCTTCAGTATGGCTACACCTTC.

CDR3 loop: CASSLLEGAETQYF. The DNA of the CDR3 is TGTGCCAGTAGTCTCCTCGAAGGGGCAGAGACCCAGTACTTC. The chain employs TRBV19 and TRBJ2-5; perhaps TRBD1 as D (5 bases). Trimming took off 5 bases at V and 4 bases at J, with 14 bases between the two ends. Germline CDR1 LNHDA, CDR2 SQIVND (reference sequence). This CDR3 has 14 residues.

V gene TRBV19 combines with J gene TRBJ2-1; the match to TRBD1 covers 8 bases. Germline V gene data show CDR1 as LNHDA and CDR2 as SQIVND (reference sequence). This CDR3 spans 15 amino acids. Trimming removed 3 bases from V and 5 bases from J; junction bases left unmatched: 6. The chain's CDR3 is CASSMVQGANNEQFF. The DNA of the CDR3 is TGTGCCAGTAGTATGGTCCAGGGGGCGAACAATGAGCAGTTCTTC.

V gene TRBV5-1 combines with J gene TRBJ1-1, with no clear D. V was pared by 0 bases and J by 7 bases, with 16 bases between. Germline V gene data show CDR1 as SGHRS and CDR2 as YFSETQ. The CDR3 consists of 15 residues. CDR3 nucleotides: TGCGCCAGCAGCTTGGGGTCCGCGAGGCTTGATGAAGCTTTCTTT. This codes for CASSLGSARLDEAFF.